One and the same sample provided the 9 T cell receptor beta chains below, sequenced in a study of blood T cell repertoires in COVID-19. Sequenced by immunoSEQ multiplex PCR; TCRdb stores in-frame clones only, minus some. The sample consists of approximately 120,000 clones, about 80% of them appearing once. Sequencing was carried out using peripheral blood. The source is a woman aged 50 to 65 with acute or convalescent COVID-19.

The rearrangement links TRBV6-2 or TRBV6-3 to TRBJ2-1; the D gene is possibly TRBD2 (6 bases). The CDR3 extends over 13 amino acids. Germline V gene lookup returns CDR1 MNHEY and CDR2 SVGEGT. The germline V and J ends were trimmed by 6 bases and 7 bases, with 13 bases remaining between them. In DNA form, the CDR3 reads TGTGCCAGCAGCCAGACTAGGTCAAATGAGCAGTTCTTC. This translates into CASSQTRSNEQFF.

The chain has TRBV5-8 and TRBJ2-1, with D hard to call. The CDR3 loop spans 13 amino acids. CDR1 and CDR2 (germline): SGHTS, YDEGEE. V was cut by 4 bases and J by 1 base, with 6 bases left in between. The CDR3 DNA is TGTGCCAGCAGCGCCAGTTCCTACAATGAGCAGTTCTTC. It is translated as CASSASSYNEQFF.

The rearrangement joins TRBV19 to TRBJ1-2, with 8 nucleotides matching TRBD1. Germline values: CDR1 LNHDA, CDR2 SQIVND (reference sequence). V lost 10 bases to trimming and J lost 3 bases; unmatched junction nucleotides: 7. This CDR3 has 13 amino acids. CDR3 nucleotides: TGTGCCACCTCAGGACAGGGATACTATGGCTACACCTTC. Protein product: CATSGQGYYGYTF.

The chain uses TRBV9 and TRBJ2-7; 7 positions match TRBD2. The CDR3 spans 13 residues. J lost 10 bases, V lost 4 bases, and 11 bases had no gene match. Germline CDR1 SGDLS, CDR2 YYNGEE. CDR3 loop: CASSIQEGGRQYF. DNA of the CDR3: TGTGCCAGCAGCATACAGGAGGGAGGGCGACAGTACTTC.

The count of this clone is one. The rearrangement uses TRBV29-1 and TRBJ2-7, with 7 bases fitting TRBD1. The CDR3 extends over 13 amino acids. The V segment lost 4 bases and the J segment 2 bases; nucleotides outside the gene matches: 5. Germline CDR1 is SQVTM and CDR2 is ANQGSEA. CDR3 region: CSVGQGITYEQYF. Written as DNA, the CDR3 is TGCAGCGTTGGACAGGGTATCACCTACGAGCAGTACTTC.

Only a few counts were recorded for this clone. CDR3 bases: TGCGCCAGCAGGGACGACAGGGTCGGCACCGGGGAGCTGTTTTTT. Translating gives CASRDDRVGTGELFF. The rearrangement links TRBV10-1 to TRBJ2-2, with 7 bases fitting TRBD1. Looked up from germline, CDR1 is WNHNN and CDR2 is SYGVQD (reference sequence). CDR3 length equals 15 residues. J gave up 4 bases and V 6 bases, and 8 bases lay outside the gene matches.

The chain is built from TRBV6-5 and TRBJ1-4, with D perhaps matching TRBD1 (5 bases). Germline CDR1 MNHEY, CDR2 SVGAGI. Trimming removed 8 bases from V and 3 bases from J, with 16 bases in between. The CDR3 is 15 amino acids. The CDR3 is CASSLPGTSNEKLFF. The DNA of the CDR3 is TGTGCCAGCTCACTCCCCGGGACTTCTAATGAAAAACTGTTTTTT.

A few counts support this clone. The chain is built from TRBV6-5 and TRBJ1-2; 7 nucleotides match TRBD1. J was trimmed by 13 bases and V by 8 bases; bases with no gene match: 13. Germline CDR1 reads MNHEY; CDR2 reads SVGAGI. The CDR3 covers 12 residues. CDR3 in amino acids: CASGLDREGCTF. The CDR3 DNA is TGTGCCAGCGGCCTTGACAGGGAAGGGTGCACCTTC.

In the case of this clone: A junction end diverges from the germline sequence, so it may reflect a read error. V is TRBV3-1 (or the pseudogene TRBV3-2) and J is TRBJ1-6, with no clear D. CDR3 size: 18 residues. Germline V lookup: CDR1 LGHDT, CDR2 YNNKEL (reference sequence). The CDR3 loop reads CASSHKKSTGVYNPPLHF. The CDR3 bases are TGTGCCAGCAGCCATAAGAAAAGTACGGGAGTTTATAATCCACCCCTCCACTTT.